One and the same sample provided the 26 T cell receptor beta chains below, sequenced in a study of prognosis after radiotherapy for stage I lung cancer. Template was genomic DNA; TCR beta CDR3 amplified in two multiplex PCR rounds. Primers specific to each TRBV and TRBJ gene drove first-round PCR. One entry per CDR3 protein results from TCRdb running MiXCR on the multiplex PCR reads. Seen here are 12,000 or so distinct CDR3 sequences, approximately 40% observed once, and the top ten hold approximately 50%. The material was PBMCs, obtained before or after stereotactic body radiation therapy (not recorded which). These TCRs come from a donor aged 50 or older with non-small cell lung cancer.

The chain is built from TRBV5-4 and TRBJ1-1; 7 positions match TRBD1. V was clipped by 0 bases and J by 3 bases; unmatched bases: 5. CDR1 SGHNT and CDR2 YYREEE come from the germline V gene (reference sequence). CDR3 length equals 15 residues. CDR3 residues: CASSLGQGLDTEAFF. In DNA form, the CDR3 reads TGTGCCAGCAGCTTGGGACAGGGATTGGACACTGAAGCTTTCTTT. Filled out from reference TRBV5-4 and TRBJ1-1, the complete variable domain reads ETGVTQSPTHLIKTRGQQVTLRCSSQSGHNTVSWYQQALGQGPQFIFQYYREEENGRGNFPPRFSGLQFPNYSSELNVNALELDDSALYLCASSLGQGLDTEAFFGQGTRLTVV.

V and J are TRBV5-1 and TRBJ2-1; D is perhaps TRBD2 (6 bases). Germline loops: CDR1 SGHRS, CDR2 YFSETQ. The V end lost 4 bases, the J end lost 2 bases, and 16 bases lay between the germline ends. The CDR3 covers 16 residues. As DNA, the CDR3 is TGCGCCAGCAGCCCCCGGGGTAGCGGACCCTACAATGAGCAGTTCTTC. It specifies CASSPRGSGPYNEQFF.

This clonotype was picked up many times. CDR3 coding DNA: TGTGCCAGCAGTTACTCGAGTGGTCGCTCTGGAAACACCATATATTTT. This codes for CASSYSSGRSGNTIYF. V and J are TRBV6-5 and TRBJ1-3; D is unclear. Per the germline V gene, CDR1 is MNHEY and CDR2 is SVGAGI. This CDR3 spans 16 amino acids. Trimming cost V 0 bases and J 0 bases, with 9 bases left between them.

The V and J genes are TRBV28 and TRBJ2-7, with TRBD2 matching over 7 bases. Per the germline V gene, CDR1 is MDHEN and CDR2 is SYDVKM. CDR3 length: 17 amino acids. V shed 3 bases and J 2 bases; nucleotides not matched to a gene: 13. Written as DNA, the CDR3 is TGTGCCAGCAGTTTTACTCTGCGGGGGAGGGTCACCTACGAGCAGTACTTC. Translation: CASSFTLRGRVTYEQYF.

This clonotype ranks as medium-sized. The chain is built from TRBV27 and TRBJ2-3, with 10 bases lining up with TRBD2. This CDR3 is built from 16 residues. The trim removed 3 bases at V and 5 bases at J, leaving 8 bases unmatched. CDR1 and CDR2 from the germline V gene are MNHEY and SMNVEV (reference sequence). The CDR3 DNA follows: TGTGCCAGCAGTTTCCGGCTAGCGGGGGAGGTAGATACGCAGTATTTT. It translates to CASSFRLAGEVDTQYF.

This clonotype was picked up a small number of times. A much larger clonotype is one base distant, so this may be a read error. V usage is TRBV7-9 and J usage is TRBJ2-2; D is perhaps TRBD1 (5 bases). V was pared by 6 bases and J by 6 bases, with 11 bases between. Germline V lookup: CDR1 SEHNR, CDR2 FQNEAQ (reference sequence). This CDR3 comprises 13 residues. CDR3: CASRRQSSGELFF. In DNA form, the CDR3 reads TGTGCCAGCAGAAGACAGTCGTCCGGGGAGCTGTTTTTT.

About this clonotype itself: One end of the junction is discordant with germline, which a read error may explain. V gene TRBV27 combines with J gene TRBJ1-1; no clear D gene. The germline V gene has CDR1 MNHEY and CDR2 SMNVEV (reference sequence). The CDR3 has 13 amino acids. CDR3 sequence (DNA): TGTGCCAGCATTTTATCCGGAAACACTGAAGCTCTCTTT. Translating gives CASILSGNTEALF.

This clonotype came up many times. The chain combines TRBV6-5 with TRBJ2-7; D is unresolved. Trimming pared 0 bases from V and 4 bases from J, leaving 7 bases between. The CDR3 spans 13 residues. Per germline, CDR1 MNHEY and CDR2 SVGAGI. The CDR3 DNA is TGTGCCAGCAGTTACTCGGGATCATACGAGCAGTACGTC. Residues: CASSYSGSYEQYV.

For this clonotype: An end of the junction differs from the germline gene, which may be a read error. V usage is TRBV7-9 and J usage is TRBJ1-5; D ambiguous. Germline V gene lookup returns CDR1 SEHNR and CDR2 FQNEAQ (reference sequence). The length of the CDR3 is 12 residues. The CDR3 is CASRLGSQPQHF. The CDR3, as DNA: TGTGCCAGCAGATTAGGCAGTCAGCCCCAGCATTTT.

This clonotype was seen ten or more times. This sequence joins TRBV20-1 and TRBJ2-3; 8 nucleotides line up with TRBD1. CDR3 length: 15 residues. The germline V gene has CDR1 DFQATT and CDR2 SNEGSKA (reference sequence). Germline trimming cut 3 bases from V and 1 base from J; bases unmatched to any gene: 6. Written as DNA, the CDR3 is TGCAGTGCTAGCGGACAGGGTAAAGGCACAGATACGCAGTATTTT. It yields the protein CSASGQGKGTDTQYF.

This clonotype was seen ten or more times. V is TRBV14 and J is TRBJ2-5; D perhaps matches TRBD2 (7 bases). Between the trimmed V and J ends, which lost 1 base and 4 bases, there was a span of 19 bases. The CDR3 totals 17 residues. Per the germline V gene, CDR1 is SGHDN and CDR2 is FVKESK. In nucleotides, the CDR3 is TGTGCCAGCAGCCAAGGGTTCTCGCGGGGGCCAATAGAGACCCAGTACTTC. Its protein product is CASSQGFSRGPIETQYF.

This clonotype came up once. A far larger clone is off by one base, so a read error is likely. The chain joins TRBV4-1 to TRBJ2-4, with 10 bases aligning to TRBD2. The closer fit of TRBJ2-1 to the DNA end suggests the J call may be wrong. This CDR3 has 14 residues. Germline V gene data show CDR1 as MGHRA and CDR2 as YSYEKL. The CDR3 sequence is CASIDGLAASEQFF. In DNA form, the CDR3 reads TGCGCCAGCATCGATGGACTAGCGGCCTCTGAGCAGTTCTTC.

This clonotype came up many times. The CDR3 sequence: CSAMTGEAFF. In DNA form, the CDR3 reads TGCAGCGCTATGACAGGTGAAGCTTTCTTT. The rearrangement links TRBV29-1 to TRBJ1-1; perhaps TRBD1 as D (6 bases). The V end lost 7 bases, the J end lost 7 bases, and 10 bases lay between the germline ends. The CDR3 spans 10 residues. Germline V lookup: CDR1 SQVTM, CDR2 ANQGSEA.

The rearrangement joins TRBV6-9 to TRBJ2-2; D may be TRBD1 or TRBD2 (5 bases each). There are 17 residues in the CDR3. CDR1 and CDR2 (germline): MNHGY, SVAAGI. The germline V and J ends were trimmed by 1 base and 1 base, with 13 bases remaining between them. CDR3 sequence (DNA): TGTGCCAGCAGTTATTTTCCGGGACGGGAGAACACCGGGGAGCTGTTTTTT. Its protein is CASSYFPGRENTGELFF.

The gene calls are TRBV9 and TRBJ2-7, with D perhaps TRBD1 (6 bases). Germline V gene lookup returns CDR1 SGDLS and CDR2 YYNGEE. V dropped 4 bases and J dropped 2 bases, with 16 bases sitting between them. This CDR3 is built from 15 residues. CDR3 sequence reads: CASSPHSHRAYEQYF. In DNA form, the CDR3 reads TGTGCCAGCAGCCCCCATTCCCACAGGGCCTACGAGCAGTACTTC.

The table lists this clonotype with many counts. This chain uses TRBV5-1 with TRBJ1-2; D call uncertain. Trimming pared 0 bases from V and 0 bases from J, leaving 6 bases between. Germline V gene lookup returns CDR1 SGHRS and CDR2 YFSETQ. The CDR3 runs 14 residues. DNA for the CDR3: TGCGCCAGCAGCTTGGATAGAGCTAACTATGGCTACACCTTC. Amino acid sequence: CASSLDRANYGYTF.

This clonotype was recorded at least ten times. The chain carries TRBV11-2 and TRBJ2-5, with D perhaps matching TRBD2 (6 bases). The CDR3 is 14 residues long. Trimming cost V 4 bases and J 5 bases, with 14 bases left between them. Germline CDR1 reads SGHAT; CDR2 reads FQNNGV. CDR3 DNA: TGTGCCAGCAGCTCCGTTGGCGGGGTCGAGACCCAGTACTTC. This codes for CASSSVGGVETQYF. The full variable domain, in which reference TRBV11-2 and TRBJ2-5 provide the parts outside the CDR3, is EAGVAQSPRYKIIEKRQSVAFWCNPISGHATLYWYQQILGQGPKLLIQFQNNGVVDDSQLPKDRFSAERLKGVDSTLKIQPAKLEDSAVYLCASSSVGGVETQYFGPGTRLLVL.

Worth noting for this clonotype: One base separates it from a far larger clone, so it is likely a read error. The chain employs TRBV3-1 and TRBJ2-1; 7 bases agree with TRBD1. The V gene end was trimmed by 5 bases and the J gene end by 13 bases; junction bases not matched to a gene: 17. The CDR3 spans 15 residues. The germline V gene encodes CDR1 LGHDT and CDR2 YNNKEL (reference sequence). CDR3 bases: TGTGCCAGCAGCGACCTCCGGGACAGCCCGGGGACCCAGTTCTTC. Encoded protein: CASSDLRDSPGTQFF.

In its sample, this clonotype was seen many times. The chain carries TRBV2 and TRBJ1-4; 7 nucleotides match TRBD1. This CDR3 region has 15 residues. Germline CDR1 is SNHLY and CDR2 is FYNNEI. J gave up 1 base and V 7 bases, and 6 bases lay outside the gene matches. In DNA, the CDR3 is TGTGCCAGCACTGACAACAGGGGAACTAATGAAAAACTGTTTTTT. Protein: CASTDNRGTNEKLFF.

This clonotype has at least ten counts. The genes are TRBV6-2 or TRBV6-3 and TRBJ1-4; 12 positions agree with TRBD1. V was pared by 4 bases and J by 8 bases, with 11 bases of the junction left unmatched. The CDR3 has 17 amino acids. Germline loops: CDR1 MNHEY, CDR2 SVGEGT. The CDR3, as DNA: TGTGCCAGCAGTTCTCCGGGACAGGGGGCGTCTGGCGAAAAACTGTTTTTT. It translates to CASSSPGQGASGEKLFF.

This clonotype is medium-sized (0.01 to 0.1%) within its sample. The gene calls are TRBV6-2 or TRBV6-3 and TRBJ2-7; D may be TRBD1 or TRBD2 (5 bases each). CDR3 length: 12 residues. Germline CDR1 is MNHEY and CDR2 is SVGEGT. V lost 4 bases, J lost 6 bases, and 10 bases lay in between. DNA for the CDR3: TGTGCCAGCAGTTGGGACGGAATCGAGCAGTACTTC. It codes for CASSWDGIEQYF.

This clonotype was recorded many times. The rearrangement joins TRBV7-2 to TRBJ1-3; D might be TRBD1 (5 bases). Germline lookup yields CDR1 SGHTA and CDR2 FQGNSA. Trimming cost V 1 base and J 2 bases, with 15 bases left between them. The CDR3 spans 17 residues. The CDR3, as DNA: TGTGCCAGCAGCTTAGGTCCATCGAGCAGGGCTGGAAACACCATATATTTT. Translation: CASSLGPSSRAGNTIYF.

This clonotype has a count of ten or more. This chain joins TRBV5-8 and TRBJ2-2; 12 bases match TRBD2. From germline, CDR1 is SGHTS and CDR2 YDEGEE. The length of the CDR3 is 15 residues. V lost 5 bases and J lost 6; bases outside the gene matches: 5. CDR3 DNA sequence: TGTGCCAGCAGACGACTAGCGGGAGTCCCCGGGGAGCTGTTTTTT. Encoded protein: CASRRLAGVPGELFF.

This clonotype qualifies as medium-sized. This chain uses TRBV19 with TRBJ2-7; TRBD1 matches at 8 bases. The CDR3 consists of 14 residues. Germline-derived CDR1 and CDR2 are LNHDA and SQIVND (reference sequence). V dropped 1 base and J dropped 6; count of bases not matched to a gene: 5. The CDR3 is CASSIAGTGSEQYF. Here the CDR3 DNA reads TGTGCCAGTAGTATAGCCGGGACAGGTAGCGAGCAGTACTTC.

As to this clonotype: A read error is possible here, since a much larger clone lies one base away. The chain links TRBV7-8 to TRBJ2-3; weak D call: TRBD2 (6 bases). Per the germline V gene, CDR1 is SGHVS and CDR2 is FQNEAQ. CDR3 size: 16 residues. The germline V and J ends were trimmed by 5 bases and 4 bases, with 19 bases remaining between them. The CDR3 region has the DNA TGTGCCAGCAGCGTCGGGACTTCCCGGGCCGCAGATACGCAGTATTTT. It translates to CASSVGTSRAADTQYF.

This clonotype came up many times. The chain couples TRBV2 to TRBJ2-2; 10 nucleotides align to TRBD1. The germline V gene encodes CDR1 SNHLY and CDR2 FYNNEI. V dropped 2 bases and J dropped 0; count of bases not matched to a gene: 21. The CDR3 runs 23 residues. This CDR3 reads CASSETSLDRGTFESPNTGELFF. The CDR3 DNA follows: TGTGCCAGCAGTGAAACTTCCCTGGACAGGGGGACCTTCGAATCCCCGAACACCGGGGAGCTGTTTTTT.